A selection of T cell receptor beta chains follows, all from one sample in a study of cytomegalovirus exposure and HLA in healthy donors. Sequencing was performed with immunoSEQ multiplex PCR; in TCRdb, only in-frame clones are kept and a portion is missing. Here the sample spans some 220,000 clones, about 89% being singletons. Sequencing was performed on PBMCs. The receptors were gathered from a woman between 18 and 29 years old in good health and CMV-seronegative. Both conserved end residues are part of each CDR3. A D gene is named only where the DNA matches it firmly. Rows may omit the clone size; those that give it use once, few, many or a size class.

TRBV5-1	NA	NA	TRBJ1-1	CASSSVQGGAFF	TGCGCCAGCAGCTCCGTCCAGGGAGGGGCTTTCTTT
TRBV6-1	NA	NA	TRBJ2-3	CASSSARYTDTQYF	TGTGCCAGCAGTTCGGCTAGGTACACAGATACGCAGTATTTT
TRBV7-9	NA	NA	TRBJ2-3	CASSVYTDTQYF	TGTGCCAGCAGCGTCTACACAGATACGCAGTATTTT
TRBV9	NA	NA	TRBJ1-6	CASSAGGPAPNSPLHF	TGTGCCAGCAGCGCCGGAGGGCCTGCCCCTAATTCACCCCTCCACTTT
TRBV5-6	NA	NA	TRBJ2-5	CASSLWGLAQETQYF	TGTGCCAGCAGCTTGTGGGGGCTAGCACAAGAGACCCAGTACTTC
TRBV30	NA	NA	TRBJ1-1	CAWSVHRGSTEAFF	TGTGCCTGGAGTGTACACCGAGGTAGCACTGAAGCTTTCTTT
TRBV6-5	NA	few	TRBJ2-7	CASTKGGEQYF	TGTGCCAGCACCAAGGGAGGCGAGCAGTACTTC
TRBV5-1	TRBD1	NA	TRBJ1-4	CASSFQGAQEKLFF	TGCGCCAGCAGCTTCCAGGGGGCGCAGGAAAAACTGTTTTTT
TRBV10-3	TRBD1	NA	TRBJ2-7	CAISEMGQGSYEQYF	TGTGCCATCAGTGAGATGGGACAGGGGTCCTACGAGCAGTACTTC
TRBV6-5	TRBD1	NA	TRBJ2-7	CASRSTGYEQYF	TGTGCCAGCAGGTCGACAGGGTACGAGCAGTACTTC
TRBV19	TRBD1	few	TRBJ1-4	CASSGTGREKLFF	TGTGCCAGTAGCGGGACAGGGCGCGAAAAACTGTTTTTT
TRBV6-1	NA	NA	TRBJ2-5	CASSEFRVGETQYF	TGTGCCAGCAGTGAATTCAGGGTTGGGGAGACCCAGTACTTC
TRBV6-1	TRBD1	NA	TRBJ1-2	CASTGGQPRYGYTF	TGTGCCAGCACCGGGGGACAGCCGCGCTATGGCTACACCTTC
TRBV2	TRBD1	NA	TRBJ1-2	CASSEDRWGFGYGYTF	TGTGCCAGCAGTGAGGACAGGTGGGGGTTTGGCTATGGCTACACCTTC
TRBV7-9	TRBD2	NA	TRBJ2-7	CASSLGWASGRSYEQYF	TGTGCCAGCAGCTTAGGTTGGGCTAGCGGGAGATCCTACGAGCAGTACTTC
TRBV5-1	TRBD1	NA	TRBJ2-1	CASSLGGGTGANEQFF	TGCGCCAGCAGCTTGGGGGGTGGGACAGGGGCCAATGAGCAGTTCTTC
TRBV18	NA	once	TRBJ1-2	CASSPSTGELGYGYTF	TGTGCCAGCTCACCGTCGACAGGTGAGCTGGGCTATGGCTACACCTTC
TRBV12-1	NA	NA	TRBJ2-5	CASSPDTGGQETQYF	TGTGCCAGCAGCCCCGATACAGGGGGCCAAGAGACCCAGTACTTC
TRBV5-1	NA	NA	TRBJ1-1	CASSLESSGVGTEAFF	TGCGCCAGCAGCCTGGAGTCTTCGGGGGTCGGCACTGAAGCTTTCTTT
TRBV18	NA	NA	TRBJ2-7	CASSPTNTYQGTYEQYF	TGTGCCAGCTCACCAACGAACACCTACCAGGGGACCTACGAGCAGTACTTC
TRBV2	TRBD2	NA	TRBJ2-5	CASSVTYWTSGRLRPLETQYF	TGTGCCAGCAGCGTAACCTACTGGACTAGCGGGAGGCTAAGACCCCTCGAGACCCAGTACTTC
TRBV6-5	NA	NA	TRBJ2-4	CASSYSTLAKNIQYF	TGTGCCAGCAGTTACTCGACACTAGCCAAAAACATTCAGTACTTC
TRBV11-2	TRBD1	NA	TRBJ1-1	CASGQGAGTEAFF	TGTGCCAGCGGACAGGGGGCGGGGACTGAAGCTTTCTTT
TRBV7-8	NA	once	TRBJ2-1	CASSPREISYNEQFF	TGTGCCAGCAGCCCTAGGGAGATCTCCTACAATGAGCAGTTCTTC
TRBV6-1	TRBD1	NA	TRBJ1-2	CASSGRDRTNYGYTF	TGTGCCAGCAGTGGAAGGGACAGAACCAACTATGGCTACACCTTC
TRBV30	NA	NA	TRBJ1-6	CAWGAGGNSPLHF	TGTGCCTGGGGTGCGGGGGGAAATTCACCCCTCCACTTT
TRBV11-1	NA	NA	TRBJ1-1	CASTFKGVRNTEAFF	TGTGCCAGCACGTTCAAGGGGGTGAGGAACACTGAAGCTTTCTTT
TRBV2	NA	NA	TRBJ2-7	CASLGGLEDEQYF	TGTGCCAGCCTAGGGGGTTTGGAGGACGAGCAGTACTTC
TRBV9	NA	NA	TRBJ2-1	CASSVSTGSYNEQFF	TGTGCCAGCAGCGTTTCGACAGGCTCCTACAATGAGCAGTTCTTC
TRBV20-1	NA	NA	TRBJ2-1	CSARAANEQFF	TGCAGTGCTAGGGCGGCGAATGAGCAGTTCTTC
TRBV28	NA	NA	TRBJ2-1	CASSFSYLVPQFF	TGTGCCAGCAGTTTTAGCTATCTAGTCCCTCAGTTCTTC
TRBV19	TRBD1	NA	TRBJ2-1	CASQGQVYNEQFF	TGTGCCAGTCAGGGACAGGTTTACAATGAGCAGTTCTTC
TRBV6-5	NA	NA	TRBJ2-7	CASSYSSGRLGYEQYF	TGTGCCAGCAGTTACTCGTCGGGGAGGCTAGGCTACGAGCAGTACTTC
TRBV5-6	NA	NA	TRBJ1-1	CASSSGLSNTEAFF	TGTGCCAGCAGCTCAGGACTCTCGAACACTGAAGCTTTCTTT
TRBV5-1	TRBD2	NA	TRBJ2-3	CASSFRTSGRSTDTQYF	TGCGCCAGCAGCTTCCGGACTAGCGGGAGGAGCACAGATACGCAGTATTTT
TRBV7-8	TRBD1	NA	TRBJ1-2	CASSAAGQGAGYTF	TGTGCCAGCAGCGCGGCGGGACAGGGGGCGGGCTACACCTTC
TRBV6-8	TRBD1	once	TRBJ1-5	CASSSGTENQPQHF	TGTGCCAGCAGTTCCGGGACAGAAAATCAGCCCCAGCATTTT
TRBV29-1	NA	NA	TRBJ2-7	CSVGTADYEQYF	TGCAGCGTTGGTACAGCCGACTACGAGCAGTACTTC
TRBV10-1	NA	few	TRBJ1-1	CASSNTRGDTEAFF	TGCGCCAGCAGTAATACGCGCGGGGACACTGAAGCTTTCTTT
TRBV28	TRBD1	NA	TRBJ2-7	CASRGTATYEQYF	TGTGCCAGCAGGGGGACAGCTACCTACGAGCAGTACTTC
TRBV7-9	NA	once	TRBJ2-4	CASSLSVGVNKNIQYF	TGTGCCAGCAGCTTAAGTGTGGGAGTTAACAAAAACATTCAGTACTTC
TRBV5-1	TRBD1	NA	TRBJ2-7	CASSPNQGAPGYEQYF	TGCGCCAGCAGCCCCAATCAGGGGGCACCGGGGTACGAGCAGTACTTC
TRBV7-2	TRBD1	NA	TRBJ2-1	CASSLGVTGFNNEQFF	TGTGCCAGCAGCTTAGGGGTGACAGGGTTCAACAATGAGCAGTTCTTC
TRBV5-1	TRBD1	NA	TRBJ1-2	CASSGSGTGTGGHNYGYTF	TGCGCCAGCAGCGGTTCTGGGACAGGGACTGGGGGTCATAACTATGGCTACACCTTC
TRBV7-3	NA	NA	TRBJ2-3	CASSLSGGTDTQYF	TGTGCCAGCAGCTTATCGGGGGGCACAGATACGCAGTATTTT
TRBV30	NA	NA	TRBJ1-2	CAWSSGGYGYTF	TGTGCCTGGAGCTCGGGGGGCTATGGCTACACCTTC
TRBV2	NA	NA	TRBJ2-5	CASSLTVSATQYF	TGTGCCAGCAGTCTCACAGTCAGTGCGACCCAGTACTTC
TRBV7-3	NA	NA	TRBJ1-2	CASSLGPGLSGGYTF	TGTGCCAGCAGCTTAGGTCCCGGATTATCGGGAGGCTACACCTTC
TRBV28	NA	NA	TRBJ2-2	CASSPPPDRNTGELFF	TGTGCCAGCAGTCCGCCCCCTGACAGGAACACCGGGGAGCTGTTTTTT
TRBV29-1	NA	NA	TRBJ1-1	CSVKTGRNTEAFF	TGCAGCGTGAAGACAGGACGGAACACTGAAGCTTTCTTT
TRBV5-1	TRBD1	NA	TRBJ2-5	CASSPRDRAQETQYF	TGCGCCAGCAGCCCCCGGGACAGGGCCCAAGAGACCCAGTACTTC
TRBV7-8	TRBD2	NA	TRBJ2-1	CASSSGLAGGWTYNEQFF	TGTGCCAGCAGCTCCGGACTAGCGGGAGGGTGGACCTACAATGAGCAGTTCTTC
TRBV5-4	TRBD2	once	TRBJ2-7	CASSPGLAGGYEQYF	TGTGCCAGCAGCCCCGGACTAGCGGGAGGCTACGAGCAGTACTTC
TRBV4-1	TRBD2	NA	TRBJ2-1	CASSQVSAGEQNNEQFF	TGCGCCAGCAGCCAAGTAAGTGCGGGAGAGCAGAACAATGAGCAGTTCTTC